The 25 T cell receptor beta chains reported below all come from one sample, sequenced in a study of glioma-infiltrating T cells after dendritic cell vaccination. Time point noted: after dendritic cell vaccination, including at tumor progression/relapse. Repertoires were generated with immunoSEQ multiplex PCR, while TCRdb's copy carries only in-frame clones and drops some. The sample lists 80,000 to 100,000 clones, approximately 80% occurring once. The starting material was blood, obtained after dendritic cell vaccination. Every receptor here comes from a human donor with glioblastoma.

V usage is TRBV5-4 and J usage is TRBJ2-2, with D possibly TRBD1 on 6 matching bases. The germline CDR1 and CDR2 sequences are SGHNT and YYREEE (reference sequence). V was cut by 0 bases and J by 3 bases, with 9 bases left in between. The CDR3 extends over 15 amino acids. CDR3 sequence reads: CASSLAGVHTGELFF. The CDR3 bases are TGTGCCAGCAGCTTGGCAGGGGTTCACACCGGGGAGCTGTTTTTT.

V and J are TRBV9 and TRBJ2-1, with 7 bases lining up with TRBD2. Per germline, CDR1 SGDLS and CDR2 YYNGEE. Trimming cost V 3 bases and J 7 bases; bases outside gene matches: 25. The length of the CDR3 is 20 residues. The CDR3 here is CASSARGLTFTSVKRNEQFF. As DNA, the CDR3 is TGTGCCAGCAGCGCGAGGGGACTGACCTTTACTAGCGTGAAAAGGAATGAGCAGTTCTTC.

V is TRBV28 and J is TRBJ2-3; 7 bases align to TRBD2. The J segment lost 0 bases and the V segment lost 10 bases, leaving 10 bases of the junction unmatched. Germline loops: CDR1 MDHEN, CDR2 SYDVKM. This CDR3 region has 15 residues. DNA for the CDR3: TGTGCCACCTTACCTAGCGGCCTGAGCACAGATACGCAGTATTTT. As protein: CATLPSGLSTDTQYF.

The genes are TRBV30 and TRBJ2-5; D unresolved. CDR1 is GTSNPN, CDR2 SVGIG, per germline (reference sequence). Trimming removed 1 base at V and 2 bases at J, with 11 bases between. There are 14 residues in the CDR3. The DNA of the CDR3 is TGTGCCTGGAGTGGTGTCTATTCACAAGAGACCCAGTACTTC. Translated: CAWSGVYSQETQYF.

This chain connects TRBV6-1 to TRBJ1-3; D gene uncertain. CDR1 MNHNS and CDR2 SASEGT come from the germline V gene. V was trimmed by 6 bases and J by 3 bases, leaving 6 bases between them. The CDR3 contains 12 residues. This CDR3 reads CASREVGNTIYF. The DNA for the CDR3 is TGTGCCAGCAGGGAGGTTGGAAACACCATATATTTT.

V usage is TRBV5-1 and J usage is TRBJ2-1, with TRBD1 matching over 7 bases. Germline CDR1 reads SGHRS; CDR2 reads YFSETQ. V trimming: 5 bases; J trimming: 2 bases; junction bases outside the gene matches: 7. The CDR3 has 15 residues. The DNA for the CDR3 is TGCGCCAGCAGGACAGGGAGTATTACCTACAATGAGCAGTTCTTC. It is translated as CASRTGSITYNEQFF.

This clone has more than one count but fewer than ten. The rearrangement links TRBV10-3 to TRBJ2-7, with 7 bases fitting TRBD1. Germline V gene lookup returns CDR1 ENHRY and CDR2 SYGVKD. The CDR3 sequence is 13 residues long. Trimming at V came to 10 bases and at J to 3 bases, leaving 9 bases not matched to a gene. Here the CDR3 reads CATHEYRGYEQYF. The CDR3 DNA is TGTGCCACTCACGAGTACAGGGGCTACGAGCAGTACTTC.

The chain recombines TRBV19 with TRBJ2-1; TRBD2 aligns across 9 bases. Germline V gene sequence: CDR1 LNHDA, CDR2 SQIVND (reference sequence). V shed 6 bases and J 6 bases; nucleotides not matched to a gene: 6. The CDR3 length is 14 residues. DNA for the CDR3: TGTGCCAGTAGGGCAGGGACTAGCTTCAATGAGCAGTTCTTC. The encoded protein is CASRAGTSFNEQFF.

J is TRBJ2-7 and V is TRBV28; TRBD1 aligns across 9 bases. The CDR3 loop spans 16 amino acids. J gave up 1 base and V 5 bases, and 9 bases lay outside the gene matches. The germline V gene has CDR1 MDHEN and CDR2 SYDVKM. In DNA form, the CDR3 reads TGTGCCAGCAGTACCTCCGGGACAGGGAAATCCTACGAGCAGTACTTC. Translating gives CASSTSGTGKSYEQYF.

As DNA, the CDR3 is TGTGCCAGCGAGGGAGGGGTGGAGACCCAGTACTTC. Its translation: CASEGGVETQYF. The chain employs TRBV7-2 and TRBJ2-5, with 7 bases that match TRBD2. Germline lookup yields CDR1 SGHTA and CDR2 FQGNSA. The CDR3 loop spans 12 amino acids. J lost 5 bases, V lost 8 bases, and 5 bases had no gene match. Complete variable domain (other parts from reference TRBV7-2 and TRBJ2-5): GAGVSQSPSNKVTEKGKDVELRCDPISGHTALYWYRQSLGQGLEFLIYFQGNSAPDKSGLPSDRFSAERTGGSVSTLTIQRTQQEDSAVYLCASEGGVETQYFGPGTRLLVL.

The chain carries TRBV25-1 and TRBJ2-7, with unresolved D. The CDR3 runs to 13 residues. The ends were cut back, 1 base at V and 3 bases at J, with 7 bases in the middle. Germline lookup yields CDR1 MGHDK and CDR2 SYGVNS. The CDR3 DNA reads TGTGCCAGCAGTGAATCTAACAGCTACGAGCAGTACTTC. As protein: CASSESNSYEQYF.

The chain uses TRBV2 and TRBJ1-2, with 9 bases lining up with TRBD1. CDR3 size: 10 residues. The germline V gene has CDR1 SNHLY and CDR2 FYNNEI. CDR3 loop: CGTGDYGYTF. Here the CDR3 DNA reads TGTGGGACAGGGGACTATGGCTACACCTTC.

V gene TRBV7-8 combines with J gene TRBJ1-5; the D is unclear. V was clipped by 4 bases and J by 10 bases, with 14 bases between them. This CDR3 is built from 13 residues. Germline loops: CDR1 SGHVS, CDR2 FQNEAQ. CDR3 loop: CASSSGGPQPQHF. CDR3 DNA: TGTGCCAGCAGCTCCGGAGGACCCCAACCCCAGCATTTT.

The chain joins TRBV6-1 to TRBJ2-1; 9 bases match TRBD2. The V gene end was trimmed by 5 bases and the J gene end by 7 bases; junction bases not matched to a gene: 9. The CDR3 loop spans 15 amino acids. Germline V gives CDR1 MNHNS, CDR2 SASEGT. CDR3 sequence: CASSFSGRARNEQFF. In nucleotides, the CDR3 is TGTGCCAGCAGTTTTAGCGGGAGAGCCCGAAATGAGCAGTTCTTC.

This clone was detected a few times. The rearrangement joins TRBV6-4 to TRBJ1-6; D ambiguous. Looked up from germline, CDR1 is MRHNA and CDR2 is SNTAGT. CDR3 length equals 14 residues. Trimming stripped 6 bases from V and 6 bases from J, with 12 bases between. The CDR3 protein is CASSVSPGNSPLHF. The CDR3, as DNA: TGTGCCAGCAGCGTGAGTCCGGGTAATTCACCCCTCCACTTT.

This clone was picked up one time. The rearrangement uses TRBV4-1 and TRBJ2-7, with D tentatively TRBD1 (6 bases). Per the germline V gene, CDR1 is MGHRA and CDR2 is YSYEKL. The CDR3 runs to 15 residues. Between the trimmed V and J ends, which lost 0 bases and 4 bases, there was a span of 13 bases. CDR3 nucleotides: TGCGCCAGCAGCCAAGATCAACAGGGAGAGTACGAGCAGTACTTC. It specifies CASSQDQQGEYEQYF.

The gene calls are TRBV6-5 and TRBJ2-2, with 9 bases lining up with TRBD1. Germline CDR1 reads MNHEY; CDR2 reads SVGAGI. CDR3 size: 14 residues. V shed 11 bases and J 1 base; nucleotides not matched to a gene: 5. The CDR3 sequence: CAVRQGGNTGELFF. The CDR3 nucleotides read TGTGCCGTCCGACAGGGGGGGAACACCGGGGAGCTGTTTTTT.

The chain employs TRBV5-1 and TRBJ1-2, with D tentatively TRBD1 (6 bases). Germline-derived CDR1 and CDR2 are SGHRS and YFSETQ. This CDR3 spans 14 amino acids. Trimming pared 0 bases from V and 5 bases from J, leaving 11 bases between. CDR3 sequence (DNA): TGCGCCAGCAGCTTGGGGACAGCGGCTTATGGCTACACCTTC. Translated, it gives CASSLGTAAYGYTF.

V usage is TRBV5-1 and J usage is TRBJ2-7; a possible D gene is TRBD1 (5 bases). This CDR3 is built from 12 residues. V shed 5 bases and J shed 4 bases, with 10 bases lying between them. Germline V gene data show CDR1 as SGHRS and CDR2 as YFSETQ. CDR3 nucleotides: TGCGCCAGCAGAAAAGGGGTGTACGAGCAGTACTTC. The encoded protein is CASRKGVYEQYF. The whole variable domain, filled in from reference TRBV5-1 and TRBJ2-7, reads KAGVTQTPRYLIKTRGQQVTLSCSPISGHRSVSWYQQTPGQGLQFLFEYFSETQRNKGNFPGRFSGRQFSNSRSEMNVSTLELGDSALYLCASRKGVYEQYFGPGTRLTVT.

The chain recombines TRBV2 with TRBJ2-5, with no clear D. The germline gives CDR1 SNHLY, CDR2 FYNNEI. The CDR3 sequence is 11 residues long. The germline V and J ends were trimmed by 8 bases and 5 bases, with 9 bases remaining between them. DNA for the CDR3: TGTGCCAGCCTCTCCGAGGAGACCCAGTACTTC. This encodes CASLSEETQYF.

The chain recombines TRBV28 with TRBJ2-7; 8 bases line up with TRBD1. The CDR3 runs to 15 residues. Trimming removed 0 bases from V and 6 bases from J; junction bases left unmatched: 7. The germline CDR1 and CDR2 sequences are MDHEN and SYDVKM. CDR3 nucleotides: TGTGCCAGCAGTTTATGGGCAGGGGGCGCGTCCGAGCAGTACTTC. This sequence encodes CASSLWAGGASEQYF.

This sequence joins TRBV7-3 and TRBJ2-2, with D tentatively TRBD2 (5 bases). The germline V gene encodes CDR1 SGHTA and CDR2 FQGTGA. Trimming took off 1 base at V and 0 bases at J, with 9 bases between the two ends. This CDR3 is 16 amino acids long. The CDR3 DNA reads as TGTGCCAGCAGCTTAAAGGTCGGGGCGAACACCGGGGAGCTGTTTTTT. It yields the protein CASSLKVGANTGELFF. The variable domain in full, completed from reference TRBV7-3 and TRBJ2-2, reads GAGVSQTPSNKVTEKGKYVELRCDPISGHTALYWYRQSLGQGPEFLIYFQGTGAADDSGLPNDRFFAVRPEGSVSTLKIQRTERGDSAVYLCASSLKVGANTGELFFGEGSRLTVL.

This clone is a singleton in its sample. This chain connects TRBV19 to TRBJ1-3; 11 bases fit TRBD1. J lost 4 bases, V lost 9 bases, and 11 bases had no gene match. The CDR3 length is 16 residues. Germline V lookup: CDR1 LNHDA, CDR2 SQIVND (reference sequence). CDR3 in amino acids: CASTGQGVMGGNTIYF. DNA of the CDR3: TGTGCCAGCACGGGACAGGGGGTAATGGGCGGAAACACCATATATTTT. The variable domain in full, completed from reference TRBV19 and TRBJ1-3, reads DGGITQSPKYLFRKEGQNVTLSCEQNLNHDAMYWYRQDPGQGLRLIYYSQIVNDFQKGDIAEGYSVSREKKESFPLTVTSAQKNPTAFYLCASTGQGVMGGNTIYFGEGSWLTVV.

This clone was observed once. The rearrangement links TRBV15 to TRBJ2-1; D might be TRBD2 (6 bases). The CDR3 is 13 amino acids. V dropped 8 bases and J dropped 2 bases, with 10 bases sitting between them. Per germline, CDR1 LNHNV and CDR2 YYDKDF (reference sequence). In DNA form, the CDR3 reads TGTGCCACCGTCGGGACTCCCTACAATGAGCAGTTCTTC. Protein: CATVGTPYNEQFF.

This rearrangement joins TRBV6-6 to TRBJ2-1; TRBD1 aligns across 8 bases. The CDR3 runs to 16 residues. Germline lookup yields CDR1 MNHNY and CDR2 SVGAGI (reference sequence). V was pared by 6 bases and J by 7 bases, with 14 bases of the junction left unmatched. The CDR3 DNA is TGTGCCAGCAGGGAGACAGGGGACGGCGGCGGAAATGAGCAGTTCTTC. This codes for CASRETGDGGGNEQFF.